The 12 T cell receptor beta chains below come from one sample, sequenced in a study of T cell changes during pregnancy in multiple sclerosis. Repertoires were generated with immunoSEQ multiplex PCR, while TCRdb's copy carries only in-frame clones and drops some. The sample shows 15,000 or so clones, approximately 95% of them seen only once. The source was peripheral blood, collected in the third trimester of pregnancy. The receptors stem from a female donor with multiple sclerosis, enrolled in a pregnancy study.

The rearrangement uses TRBV4-1 and TRBJ1-4; 9 nucleotides line up with TRBD1. The CDR3 contains 15 residues. The V gene's germline CDR1 is MGHRA and CDR2 YSYEKL. Trimming removed 2 bases from V and 5 bases from J; junction bases left unmatched: 3. The CDR3 loop is CASSQTGGMNEKLFF. CDR3 sequence (DNA): TGCGCCAGCAGCCAAACAGGGGGCATGAATGAAAAACTGTTTTTT.

This clone was seen a single time. The chain links TRBV6-6 to TRBJ2-5; a possible D gene is TRBD2 (7 bases). The CDR3 runs 14 residues. Germline CDR1 reads MNHNY; CDR2 reads SVGAGI (reference sequence). V lost 2 bases to trimming and J lost 3 bases, with 10 bases between them. CDR3 region: CASSYAGAKETQYF. The CDR3 DNA is TGTGCCAGCAGTTACGCGGGGGCTAAAGAGACCCAGTACTTC.

V usage is TRBV7-9 and J usage is TRBJ2-1, with 8 bases identical to TRBD1. The CDR3 is 18 amino acids. J was trimmed by 3 bases and V by 0 bases; bases with no gene match: 10. The germline gives CDR1 SEHNR, CDR2 FQNEAQ (reference sequence). In DNA, the CDR3 is TGTGCCAGCAGCTTAGCACCCCTCCCGGGACAGGTCTACAATGAGCAGTTCTTC. Protein sequence: CASSLAPLPGQVYNEQFF.

The rearrangement links TRBV7-9 to TRBJ2-1; D is perhaps TRBD1 (5 bases). The germline V gene encodes CDR1 SEHNR and CDR2 FQNEAQ (reference sequence). This CDR3 region has 14 residues. Deletions cut 2 bases from V and 7 bases from J, with 12 bases between. CDR3 in amino acids: CASSLSARANEQFF. CDR3 DNA sequence: TGTGCCAGCAGCTTATCCGCCAGGGCTAATGAGCAGTTCTTC.

V usage is TRBV7-3 and J usage is TRBJ1-1; D is possibly TRBD1 (6 bases). Trimming cost V 5 bases and J 5 bases, with 12 bases left between them. Per germline, CDR1 SGHTA and CDR2 FQGTGA. The CDR3 is 13 amino acids. The CDR3: CASSRRDRTEAFF. CDR3 DNA sequence: TGTGCCAGCAGCCGGCGCGACAGGACTGAAGCTTTCTTT. The complete variable domain, with remaining parts taken from reference TRBV7-3 and TRBJ1-1, reads GAGVSQTPSNKVTEKGKYVELRCDPISGHTALYWYRQSLGQGPEFLIYFQGTGAADDSGLPNDRFFAVRPEGSVSTLKIQRTERGDSAVYLCASSRRDRTEAFFGQGTRLTVV.

The chain recombines TRBV19 with TRBJ1-4; possibly TRBD1 for D (5 bases). With 11 bases removed from V and 11 bases from J, the gap between germline ends came to 18 bases. CDR3 length equals 12 residues. CDR1 is LNHDA, CDR2 SQIVND, per germline (reference sequence). In DNA form, the CDR3 reads TGTGCCTCGGTCGGAGTTTCAGGGAAACTGTTTTTT. Its protein product is CASVGVSGKLFF.

This clone showed up just once. The genes are TRBV5-1 and TRBJ2-3, with D hard to call. The length of the CDR3 is 15 residues. V was clipped by 0 bases and J by 0 bases, with 8 bases between them. CDR1 SGHRS and CDR2 YFSETQ come from the germline V gene. The CDR3 region is CASSLAGGSTDTQYF. CDR3 nucleotide sequence: TGCGCCAGCAGCTTGGCTGGCGGAAGCACAGATACGCAGTATTTT.

This clone was detected once. The chain uses TRBV6-1 and TRBJ1-2, with D tentatively TRBD1 (5 bases). The V end was cut by 1 base, the J end by 4 bases, with 7 bases between. The V gene's germline CDR1 is MNHNS and CDR2 SASEGT. The CDR3 spans 13 residues. The CDR3 sequence: CASSEGGGYGYTF. Written as DNA, the CDR3 is TGTGCCAGCAGTGAAGGGGGCGGCTATGGCTACACCTTC.

The J gene is TRBJ2-2, the V gene TRBV27; D may be TRBD1 (8 bases). The CDR3 spans 16 residues. From germline, CDR1 is MNHEY and CDR2 SMNVEV (reference sequence). V lost 3 bases and J lost 5, with 16 bases in between. The CDR3 DNA reads TGTGCCAGCAGTTTTCCACAGGGGGAGGGGACCGGGGAGCTGTTTTTT. Protein product: CASSFPQGEGTGELFF.

CDR3 sequence (DNA): TGTGCCAGCAGCAGGGGGACTAGCGGGAGAGGAGATACGCAGTATTTT. Translating it yields CASSRGTSGRGDTQYF. The V and J genes are TRBV5-4 and TRBJ2-3, with 14 bases that match TRBD2. This CDR3 contains 16 residues. Per the germline V gene, CDR1 is SGHNT and CDR2 is YYREEE (reference sequence). Trimming at V came to 4 bases and at J to 5 bases, leaving 6 bases not matched to a gene. The full variable domain, in which reference TRBV5-4 and TRBJ2-3 provide the parts outside the CDR3, is ETGVTQSPTHLIKTRGQQVTLRCSSQSGHNTVSWYQQALGQGPQFIFQYYREEENGRGNFPPRFSGLQFPNYSSELNVNALELDDSALYLCASSRGTSGRGDTQYFGPGTRLTVL.

V usage is TRBV5-1 and J usage is TRBJ2-3, with D tentatively TRBD1 (5 bases). The CDR3 has 13 residues. Trimming took off 1 base at V and 6 bases at J, with 9 bases between the two ends. The germline CDR1 and CDR2 sequences are SGHRS and YFSETQ. For the CDR3, the DNA is TGCGCCAGCAGCTTGATACCAGGGGATACGCAGTATTTT. It is translated as CASSLIPGDTQYF.

The rearrangement uses TRBV6-6 and TRBJ2-2, with D possibly TRBD2 on 6 matching bases. V lost 7 bases, J lost 4 bases, and 16 bases lay in between. Per the germline V gene, CDR1 is MNHNY and CDR2 is SVGAGI (reference sequence). The CDR3 has 15 residues. For the CDR3, the DNA is TGTGCCAGCACCTACGGGGGATTCGGCACCGGGGAGCTGTTTTTT. Protein product: CASTYGGFGTGELFF.